Included here is one TCR beta chain sequence, with context. Its antigen is unknown. Looked up from germline, CDR1 is GTSNPN and CDR2 is SVGIG (reference sequence). With 5 bases clipped from V and 9 bases from J, the junction kept 5 bases outside the gene matches. The CDR3 is 13 residues long. Using immunoSEQ multiplex PCR, the repertoire was profiled, and TCRdb retains in-frame clones only, with some absent. The sample includes about 77,000 clones, just under 95% of them seen just once. This sample stems from a study of human versus mouse CDR3 diversity and MHC coevolution. Findings and caveats of the study: iCHAO1 estimated the human TCR beta repertoire at about 1.5 million clonotypes. Clonal inequality was lowest in two of the three human donors. Human T cells were selected on 5 to 7 MHC II alleles.

This sequence joins TRBV30 and TRBJ2-1; TRBD2 agrees at 12 bases. This sequence originates from a person aged 25-75 years in good health. Material for sequencing was naive CD4+ T cells from blood. Stated subset: CD45RO-negative CD62L-positive naive CD4 T cells. The CDR3, as DNA: TGTGCCTGGGCCTGGACTAGCGGGGTTGAGCAGTTCTTC. Its translation is CAWAWTSGVEQFF.